Below are 19 T cell receptor beta chains sequenced from a single sample in a study of blood T cells in healthy people across ages. Using a J-beta primer mix together with a sample-barcoded 5' primer, a second PCR was run for about 6 to 11 cycles. TCRdb re-analysed the 5' RACE reads in MiXCR, keeping a single row per CDR3 protein. The table shows 380,000 or so distinct CDR3 sequences, with 50% to 60% occurring only once. The sequenced material came from blood. Receptors were obtained from a man aged 60-69 years in good health.

In this sample, this clonotype turned up a few times. The chain uses TRBV7-9 and TRBJ2-7; TRBD1 might be the D (6 bases). This CDR3 is 14 amino acids long. V lost 0 bases and J 5 bases, leaving 11 bases between the germline ends. Per germline, CDR1 SEHNR and CDR2 FQNEAQ (reference sequence). CDR3 sequence (DNA): TGTGCCAGCAGCTTAGCCACAGGGTTCAACGAGCAGTACTTC. This sequence encodes CASSLATGFNEQYF.

The rearrangement uses TRBV27 and TRBJ2-1; 11 positions agree with TRBD2. Germline V gene sequence: CDR1 MNHEY, CDR2 SMNVEV (reference sequence). J lost 2 bases, V lost 1 base, and 1 base had no gene match. The CDR3 has 16 residues. This chain's CDR3 is CASSLLTSGTYNEQFF. The CDR3 DNA reads TGTGCCAGCAGTTTATTGACTAGCGGGACCTACAATGAGCAGTTCTTC.

The V and J genes are TRBV20-1 and TRBJ1-4, with no clear D. Trimming left V 3 bases short and J 2 bases short, with 13 bases between. The CDR3 sequence is 15 residues long. Looked up from germline, CDR1 is DFQATT and CDR2 is SNEGSKA (reference sequence). The CDR3 protein is CSASLGEGTNEKLFF. In nucleotides, the CDR3 is TGCAGTGCTAGTCTCGGGGAGGGCACTAATGAAAAACTGTTTTTT.

This clonotype has only a few counts. The chain combines TRBV7-9 with TRBJ1-1, with D maybe TRBD1 (6 bases). The CDR3 has 13 residues. The V gene's germline CDR1 is SEHNR and CDR2 FQNEAQ (reference sequence). Trimming shortened V by 3 bases and J by 5 bases, and 10 bases separated the two germline ends. The CDR3 reads CASSFQQGTEAFF. CDR3 DNA sequence: TGTGCCAGCAGCTTTCAACAGGGAACTGAAGCTTTCTTT.

This clonotype was counted only a few times. Germline is not matched at one junction end, which may reflect a read error. The V gene is TRBV7-7, the J gene TRBJ2-1; 8 bases match TRBD2. The CDR3 runs to 17 residues. CDR1 is SSHAT, CDR2 FNYEAQ, per germline (reference sequence). Here the CDR3 reads CASSPPTSGPGANEQFF. In DNA form, the CDR3 reads TGTGCTAGCAGCCCCCCTACTAGCGGCCCAGGGGCCAATGAGCAGTTCTTC.

The rearrangement links TRBV20-1 to TRBJ2-3; D not resolved. Germline CDR1 DFQATT, CDR2 SNEGSKA (reference sequence). The V and J ends lost 1 base and 6 bases respectively, with 17 bases between them. This CDR3 spans 15 amino acids. CDR3 DNA: TGCAGTGCTAGAGGCCTAGGGCCTTTCGGGGATACGCAGTATTTT. Protein: CSARGLGPFGDTQYF.

This chain connects TRBV12-3 or TRBV12-4 to TRBJ2-3; perhaps TRBD2 as D (6 bases). The V end was cut by 0 bases, the J end by 6 bases, with 13 bases between. The CDR3 consists of 15 residues. The CDR3 nucleotides read TGTGCCAGCAGTTTAGCGGGGACTGGGAGCGATACGCAGTATTTT. It translates to CASSLAGTGSDTQYF.

A word on this clonotype: One junction end does not reproduce the germline sequence, and a read error may be involved. This sequence joins TRBV20-1 and TRBJ1-6; TRBD1 is a possible D gene (6 bases). This CDR3 has 16 residues. CDR1 is DFQATT, CDR2 SNEGSKA, per germline (reference sequence). The CDR3 sequence: CSAGDSGAGYNSPLHF. The CDR3 DNA follows: TGCAGTGCTGGAGATTCGGGGGCCGGCTATAATTCACCCCTCCACTTT.

The CDR3: CSATGTRGNEQYF. The CDR3 DNA reads as TGCAGTGCTACCGGGACTAGGGGCAATGAGCAGTACTTC. V and J are TRBV20-1 and TRBJ2-5, with 8 bases matching TRBD2. After removal of 4 bases from V and 11 bases from J, the junction contained 12 bases not matched to a gene. The CDR3 is made up of 13 amino acids. The germline V gene has CDR1 DFQATT and CDR2 SNEGSKA (reference sequence).

The chain uses TRBV3-1 and TRBJ1-1, with a weak D call TRBD1 (5 bases). This CDR3 is 11 amino acids long. CDR1 and CDR2 (germline): LGHDT, YNNKEL (reference sequence). V lost 11 bases, J lost 7 bases, and 14 bases lay in between. Here the CDR3 reads CACYRGHEAFF. The CDR3 DNA reads TGTGCCTGCTACCGGGGCCATGAAGCTTTCTTT.

On this clonotype itself: One end of the junction does not line up with germline, which may come from a read error. This sequence joins TRBV7-7 and TRBJ2-2; D unclear. The CDR3 length is 13 residues. The germline CDR1 and CDR2 sequences are SSHAT and FNYEAQ (reference sequence). The CDR3 here is CASSPDSGGELFF. The CDR3 DNA reads TGTGCTAGCAGCCCCGACTCTGGCGGGGAGCTGTTTTTT.

The chain uses TRBV7-9 and TRBJ1-5; D gene unclear. V was clipped by 2 bases and J by 5 bases, with 7 bases between them. The length of the CDR3 is 13 residues. Germline V lookup: CDR1 SEHNR, CDR2 FQNEAQ (reference sequence). The CDR3: CASSLNPDQPQHF. CDR3 bases: TGTGCCAGCAGCTTAAATCCAGATCAGCCCCAGCATTTT. Full variable domain (remainder filled in from reference TRBV7-9 and TRBJ1-5): DTGVSQNPRHKITKRGQNVTFRCDPISEHNRLYWYRQTLGQGPEFLTYFQNEAQLEKSRLLSDRFSAERPKGSFSTLEIQRTEQGDSAMYLCASSLNPDQPQHFGDGTRLSIL.

The chain combines TRBV10-3 with TRBJ2-3; TRBD1 agrees at 11 bases. CDR1 is ENHRY and CDR2 is SYGVKD in the germline V gene. The CDR3 has 16 amino acids. The V gene end was trimmed by 3 bases and the J gene end by 4 bases; junction bases not matched to a gene: 6. The DNA for the CDR3 is TGTGCCATCAGTGAAAATCCGGGACAGGGGGCAGATACGCAGTATTTT. The encoded protein is CAISENPGQGADTQYF.

This clonotype was seen more than once but under ten times. The chain recombines TRBV20-1 with TRBJ1-3; TRBD1 might be the D (5 bases). The CDR3 runs to 16 residues. Looked up from germline, CDR1 is DFQATT and CDR2 is SNEGSKA (reference sequence). Trimming shortened V by 4 bases and J by 0 bases, and 16 bases separated the two germline ends. CDR3 amino acids: CSAIPRGAASGNTIYF. The CDR3, as DNA: TGCAGTGCTATCCCCCGCGGGGCAGCCTCTGGAAACACCATATATTTT.

This clonotype has a single count. The rearrangement uses TRBV27 and TRBJ2-5; possible D gene TRBD1, 5 bases. The CDR3 extends over 16 amino acids. Per germline, CDR1 MNHEY and CDR2 SMNVEV (reference sequence). V was clipped by 4 bases and J by 11 bases, with 26 bases between them. CDR3 DNA: TGTGCCAGCAGTTCCCTCCGGAACCAGCAGGACAATGCGCAGTACTTC. The encoded protein is CASSSLRNQQDNAQYF.

This clonotype was seen a handful of times. The chain carries TRBV29-1 and TRBJ1-6; no definite D call. Germline V lookup: CDR1 SQVTM, CDR2 ANQGSEA. Trimming took 7 bases from V and 5 from J, leaving 15 bases between them. The CDR3 spans 14 residues. The CDR3 coding sequence is TGCAGCGCTCTCCTGGACGGGAATAATTCACCCCTCCACTTT. It codes for CSALLDGNNSPLHF.

The gene calls are TRBV7-3 and TRBJ2-3; 7 bases are a match to TRBD2. Germline trimming cut 5 bases from V and 0 bases from J; bases unmatched to any gene: 2. This CDR3 has 14 residues. Germline CDR1 reads SGHTA; CDR2 reads FQGTGA. CDR3 sequence reads: CASSQRDSTDTQYF. The CDR3 DNA reads TGTGCCAGCAGCCAGCGGGATAGCACAGATACGCAGTATTTT.

This chain joins TRBV5-1 and TRBJ2-2, with 7 bases fitting TRBD2. This CDR3 is 14 amino acids long. CDR1 and CDR2 from the germline V gene are SGHRS and YFSETQ. Trimming cost V 5 bases and J 4 bases; bases outside gene matches: 5. The CDR3 sequence is CASRTRTSTGELFF. As DNA, the CDR3 is TGCGCCAGCAGGACCCGGACTAGCACCGGGGAGCTGTTTTTT.

In its sample, this clonotype was seen a few times. This rearrangement joins TRBV19 to TRBJ1-6; D remains ambiguous. CDR3 length: 12 amino acids. Deletions cut 4 bases from V and 8 bases from J, with 6 bases between. Germline V gene data show CDR1 as LNHDA and CDR2 as SQIVND (reference sequence). CDR3 amino acids: CASSTYDSPLHF. The CDR3 nucleotides read TGTGCCAGTAGTACCTACGATTCACCCCTCCACTTT.